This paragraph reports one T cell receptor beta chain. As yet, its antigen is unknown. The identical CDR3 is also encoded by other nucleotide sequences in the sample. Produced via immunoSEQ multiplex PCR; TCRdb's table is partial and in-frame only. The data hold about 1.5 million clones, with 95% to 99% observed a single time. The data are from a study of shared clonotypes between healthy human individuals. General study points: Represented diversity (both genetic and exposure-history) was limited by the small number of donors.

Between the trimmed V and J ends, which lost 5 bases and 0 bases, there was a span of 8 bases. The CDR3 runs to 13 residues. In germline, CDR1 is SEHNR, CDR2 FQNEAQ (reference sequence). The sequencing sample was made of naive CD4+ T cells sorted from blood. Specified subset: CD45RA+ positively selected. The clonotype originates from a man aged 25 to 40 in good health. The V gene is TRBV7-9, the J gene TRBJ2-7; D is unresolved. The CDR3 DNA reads TGTGCCAGCAGCCCCCGGAGCTCCTACGAGCAGTACTTC. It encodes CASSPRSSYEQYF.